Listed here is a single T cell receptor (beta chain). It lacks a known antigen. Nothing much larger sits one base from this clone, and base qualities are not available. This entry is derived from a study of T cell responses to AZD1222 COVID-19 vaccine (dated by TCRdb to about 2021). A note on the overall study: Because spike-specific TCR depth and breadth did not differ between the two schedules, AZD1222 recipients who got a second dose at roughly 4 weeks were pooled with those who got a second dose at roughly 12 weeks. TCR sequencing was performed for roughly 240 trial participants, of whom 207 were given two doses of AZD1222 and some 26 were given two doses of MenACWY control vaccine. Trial participants were enrolled into age subgroups of 18-55, 56-69 and 70-plus years, which contained about 150, 27 and 61 TCR-sequenced participants, respectively.

Results and caveats for the whole study, not just this receptor: Because no samples from the day 14 peak response were available, repertoires could be characterized only after the peak T cell response. Participants were mostly white British, with more females than males. The authors suggested clonal diversity may have been underestimated. A significant rise in spike-specific TCR breadth and depth was observed after two AZD1222 doses relative to day 0 and relative to MenACWY recipients. CD4 TCRs associated with the vaccine covered the entire spike protein, and the dominant responses were in regions 160-218 and 743-854. In the small 56-69-year group, the increase in depth fell short of significance, most likely because of low power. Conclusions about previously exposed vaccinees are limited, since just a handful of AZD1222 recipients were seropositive for SARS-CoV-2 at baseline. Epitopes outside the regions mutated in the B.1.351 and B.1.1.7 variants were reportedly recognized by nearly half of the unique spike-specific TCRs.

The CDR3 regions of human TCRbeta chains were analyzed by immunosequencing. Per the authors' processing: TCRs in the repertoires were compared against a reference library of SARS-CoV-2-specific TCRs that had been generated with the MIRA antigen-specificity platform. Breadth was defined as the fraction of unique TCRs that were SARS-CoV-2-associated. Depth was defined as the fraction of total T cells that were SARS-CoV-2-associated. Each spike-specific TCR was assigned to its reactive spike region and to a CD4 or CD8 class using the MIRA data. Log10-transformed breadth and depth values were compared by one-way ANOVA with Sidak's multiple comparisons tests. The clones in this table, taken by TCRdb from immuneACCESS, are in-frame only. Not every clone is retained; where verified, under half of the shortfall comes from an unresolved V gene, and the cause of the rest is unknown. That table gives V, J and clone size, and the DNA gave D and trimming. This sample gives 140,000 to 150,000 clones in total; 80% to 90% of them show up just once. The ten most abundant clones make up around 8% of the sample.

The label giving this sample's time point can be read as: baseline before first vaccination. Samples from vaccinated people were obtained from the UK trials COV001 and COV002, which included a single-blind randomized controlled phase 2/3 trial of AZD1222 (ChAdOx1 nCoV-19) in healthy adults. For TCRbeta chain sequencing, PBMC samples from trial participants were taken at day 0 and at day 28 after the second dose. From the cysteine up to the phenylalanine, the CDR3 has a length of 12 residues. Only the CDR3 region is kept as DNA, spanning 36 bases read in frame from base 1. V gives up 6 bases and J gives up 3 bases, and the segment between their germline ends measures 8 bases.

The rearranged segments are TRBV12-3 or TRBV12-4 and TRBJ1-2, with an unclear D gene assignment. The starting material was peripheral blood, obtained on day 0 of AZD1222 vaccination. This receptor was taken from an adult in good health. The bases are TGTGCCAGCAGCTCTACCCACTATGGCTACACCTTC. Its translation reads: CASSSTHYGYTF.